These 19 T cell receptor beta chains were sequenced from one sample in a study of blood T cell repertoires in COVID-19 (dated by TCRdb to the early 2020s). The library was produced with the immunoSEQ multiplex PCR assay. Held by TCRdb, this immuneACCESS table contains in-frame sequences only and omits some clones. Under half of the omission traces to an unresolved V gene where checked; the cause of the rest is unknown. The sample yields about 250,000 clones; around 90% were counted once. More than 0.8% of the sample comes from the top ten. The sample comprised peripheral blood. Every receptor here comes from a young man with COVID-19, enrolled during active disease.

The chain uses TRBV10-3 and TRBJ1-1, with D perhaps TRBD1 (6 bases). Germline V gene lookup returns CDR1 ENHRY and CDR2 SYGVKD. This CDR3 is built from 16 residues. The V end lost 2 bases, the J end lost 3 bases, and 16 bases lay between the germline ends. CDR3 residues: CAISEPNRAGDTEAFF. The CDR3 DNA sequence: TGTGCCATCAGTGAGCCAAACAGGGCAGGGGACACTGAAGCTTTCTTT.

This clone came up once. The CDR3 sequence: CASSDIDTQYF. In DNA, the CDR3 is TGTGCCAGCAGCGATATAGATACGCAGTATTTT. The V gene is TRBV9, the J gene TRBJ2-3; D remains unclear. Deletions cut 3 bases from V and 5 bases from J, with 4 bases between. Germline CDR1 and CDR2: SGDLS and YYNGEE. The CDR3 consists of 11 residues. Supplemented by reference TRBV9 and TRBJ2-3, the full variable domain reads DSGVTQTPKHLITATGQRVTLRCSPRSGDLSVYWYQQSLDQGLQFLIQYYNGEERAKGNILERFSAQQFPDLHSELNLSSLELGDSALYFCASSDIDTQYFGPGTRLTVL.

A note on this clone: Distinct nucleotide sequences in the sample also encode this CDR3. The rearrangement links TRBV2 to TRBJ2-3; D not resolved. Per the germline V gene, CDR1 is SNHLY and CDR2 is FYNNEI. The CDR3 runs 12 residues. The V and J ends lost 5 bases and 0 bases respectively, with 3 bases between them. The CDR3 DNA follows: TGTGCCAGCAGTCAGAGCACAGATACGCAGTATTTT. Translated: CASSQSTDTQYF.

The chain combines TRBV7-2 with TRBJ2-3; 7 bases agree with TRBD2. V lost 5 bases to trimming and J lost 4 bases; unmatched junction nucleotides: 9. Germline values: CDR1 SGHTA, CDR2 FQGNSA. This CDR3 spans 15 amino acids. In nucleotides, the CDR3 is TGTGCCAGCAGCCTACGAGGGAGGGCCCCAGATACGCAGTATTTT. Translated: CASSLRGRAPDTQYF.

V usage is TRBV5-1 and J usage is TRBJ1-4, with TRBD1 matching over 9 bases. The V gene end was trimmed by 4 bases and the J gene end by 0 bases; junction bases not matched to a gene: 4. The CDR3 contains 16 residues. The germline V gene has CDR1 SGHRS and CDR2 YFSETQ. The DNA for the CDR3 is TGCGCCAGCAGCCCAGGACAGGGGCCAACTAATGAAAAACTGTTTTTT. It is translated as CASSPGQGPTNEKLFF.

In this sample, this clone turned up once. The rearrangement uses TRBV5-1 and TRBJ1-5, with 10 positions matching TRBD1. Germline assignment: CDR1 SGHRS and CDR2 YFSETQ. J lost 3 bases, V lost 3 bases, and 3 bases had no gene match. The CDR3 totals 15 residues. CDR3 DNA sequence: TGCGCCAGCAGCTGGACAGGGGGGCCCAATCAGCCCCAGCATTTT. Translated, it gives CASSWTGGPNQPQHF.

This rearrangement joins TRBV7-9 to TRBJ2-5, with D hard to call. Per germline, CDR1 SEHNR and CDR2 FQNEAQ (reference sequence). V lost 7 bases and J lost 1, with 7 bases in between. The CDR3 has 12 residues. This CDR3 is CASNELQETQYF. The CDR3 nucleotides are TGTGCCAGCAATGAGCTCCAAGAGACCCAGTACTTC.

This clone is a singleton in its sample. The genes are TRBV6-5 and TRBJ1-2; possible D gene TRBD1, 5 bases. The V end lost 8 bases, the J end lost 2 bases, and 15 bases lay between the germline ends. Germline V gene lookup returns CDR1 MNHEY and CDR2 SVGAGI. This CDR3 comprises 14 residues. The CDR3 nucleotides read TGTGCCAGCCGAATCACACAGGCGAACTATGGCTACACCTTC. Its translation: CASRITQANYGYTF.

V and J are TRBV19 and TRBJ1-5; 8 bases are a match to TRBD1. V gave up 6 bases and J gave up 3 bases; unmatched junction bases: 7. This CDR3 has 15 amino acids. Germline assignment: CDR1 LNHDA and CDR2 SQIVND (reference sequence). Here the CDR3 DNA reads TGTGCCAGTAGCCGAGGGACAGGCCACAATCAGCCCCAGCATTTT. Translating gives CASSRGTGHNQPQHF. The full variable domain, rest sourced from reference TRBV19 and TRBJ1-5, is DGGITQSPKYLFRKEGQNVTLSCEQNLNHDAMYWYRQDPGQGLRLIYYSQIVNDFQKGDIAEGYSVSREKKESFPLTVTSAQKNPTAFYLCASSRGTGHNQPQHFGDGTRLSIL.

This clone was seen just once. The chain is built from TRBV11-2 and TRBJ2-3; 11 positions agree with TRBD2. The germline V gene has CDR1 SGHAT and CDR2 FQNNGV. J was trimmed by 6 bases and V by 5 bases; bases with no gene match: 16. The CDR3 has 18 amino acids. CDR3 region: CASSLRELAGGQSDTQYF. As DNA, the CDR3 is TGTGCCAGCAGCCTACGGGAGTTAGCGGGGGGGCAGTCCGATACGCAGTATTTT.

The V and J genes are TRBV7-9 and TRBJ1-3, with 7 nucleotides matching TRBD1. Per germline, CDR1 SEHNR and CDR2 FQNEAQ (reference sequence). The length of the CDR3 is 18 residues. The V segment lost 2 bases and the J segment 4 bases; nucleotides outside the gene matches: 14. The CDR3 DNA sequence: TGTGCCAGCAGCTTACAAGGGGGCTCCGGTTCGAGGGGAAACACCATATATTTT. Its protein product is CASSLQGGSGSRGNTIYF.

The chain is built from TRBV6-5 and TRBJ2-1, with 11 bases fitting TRBD2. CDR1 is MNHEY, CDR2 SVGAGI, per germline. The CDR3 has 16 residues. J lost 9 bases, V lost 0 bases, and 7 bases had no gene match. CDR3 DNA sequence: TGTGCCAGCAGTTACTCGAGTAGCGGGGGGGCGGGTGAGCAGTTCTTC. Encoded protein: CASSYSSSGGAGEQFF.

The chain recombines TRBV3-1 (or the pseudogene TRBV3-2) with TRBJ1-1, with D unresolved. This CDR3 is 15 amino acids long. From germline, CDR1 is LGHDT and CDR2 YNNKEL (reference sequence). The ends were cut back, 0 bases at V and 3 bases at J, with 11 bases in the middle. CDR3 nucleotide sequence: TGTGCCAGCAGCCAAGATTCGAGGGTCGACACTGAAGCTTTCTTT. Residues: CASSQDSRVDTEAFF.

The chain joins TRBV5-6 to TRBJ1-1; D is possibly TRBD1 (6 bases). This CDR3 has 18 residues. Germline-derived CDR1 and CDR2 are SGHDT and YYEEEE. Trimming removed 0 bases at V and 6 bases at J, with 24 bases between. The CDR3 protein is CASSLAYDRSQGDAEAFF. The CDR3 nucleotides are TGTGCCAGCAGCTTGGCCTATGACAGGTCCCAGGGCGACGCTGAAGCTTTCTTT.

The V gene is TRBV12-3 or TRBV12-4, the J gene TRBJ2-1, with D tentatively TRBD1 (6 bases). The V gene lost 1 base and the J gene lost 15 bases, with 10 bases spanning the gap. CDR3 size: 11 residues. CDR3 nucleotide sequence: TGTGCCAGCAGTTTAGGCCAGGGGAGGTTCTTC. Protein product: CASSLGQGRFF.

The chain uses TRBV29-1 and TRBJ2-1; D unresolved. The length of the CDR3 is 12 residues. Per germline, CDR1 SQVTM and CDR2 ANQGSEA. For the CDR3, the DNA is TGCAGTTTCGATCGGTCCTACAATGAGCAGTTCTTC. Protein: CSFDRSYNEQFF.

The rearrangement joins TRBV18 to TRBJ2-7; 11 bases are a match to TRBD2. The V gene's germline CDR1 is KGHSH and CDR2 LQKENI. CDR3 length: 16 amino acids. Trimming removed 4 bases from V and 0 bases from J; junction bases left unmatched: 5. The DNA of the CDR3 is TGTGCCAGCTCACTACTAGCGGGGGTCCTCTCCTACGAGCAGTACTTC. Residues: CASSLLAGVLSYEQYF.

The chain couples TRBV2 to TRBJ1-5; D might be TRBD1 (5 bases). The V and J ends lost 2 bases and 6 bases respectively, with 14 bases between them. The CDR3 loop spans 15 amino acids. CDR1 is SNHLY and CDR2 is FYNNEI in the germline V gene. Written as DNA, the CDR3 is TGTGCCAGCAGTGAAAACTGGACATGGGGTCAGCCCCAGCATTTT. Translating gives CASSENWTWGQPQHF.

The chain joins TRBV4-1 to TRBJ1-4, with D tentatively TRBD1 (6 bases). Germline CDR1 reads MGHRA; CDR2 reads YSYEKL. There are 17 residues in the CDR3. The V end lost 4 bases, the J end lost 5 bases, and 20 bases lay between the germline ends. In DNA form, the CDR3 reads TGCGCCAGCAGCCCAGGAACCATACAGGGAGGGAATGAAAAACTGTTTTTT. Translated, it gives CASSPGTIQGGNEKLFF.